Each of the 12 T cell receptor beta chains below was sequenced from the same sample in a study of blood T cell repertoires in COVID-19. The method was immunoSEQ multiplex PCR; TCRdb's version includes in-frame clones alone and lacks a portion of them. Here the sample spans hundreds of thousands of clones, 89% being singletons. Sequences were obtained from peripheral blood. These TCRs come from a man aged 35-49 years with acute or convalescent COVID-19.

The gene calls are TRBV5-4 and TRBJ2-3, with D possibly TRBD2 on 6 matching bases. The V end was cut by 1 base, the J end by 7 bases, with 19 bases between. The germline CDR1 and CDR2 sequences are SGHNT and YYREEE (reference sequence). CDR3 size: 16 residues. The DNA for the CDR3 is TGTGCCAGCAGCTTGCGTTCGCGGGATCGCGGGAATACGCAGTATTTT. It encodes CASSLRSRDRGNTQYF.

This clone came up a few times. The J gene is TRBJ2-7, the V gene TRBV3-1 (or the pseudogene TRBV3-2); D perhaps matches TRBD1 (5 bases). Germline V gene sequence: CDR1 LGHDT, CDR2 YNNKEL (reference sequence). The CDR3 covers 12 residues. Trimming removed 4 bases from V and 6 bases from J, with 10 bases in between. Written as DNA, the CDR3 is TGTGCCAGCAGCCGCAGGGTGGGCGAGCAGTACTTC. Amino acids: CASSRRVGEQYF.

The rearrangement uses TRBV10-3 and TRBJ2-2, with 9 nucleotides matching TRBD1. The CDR3 extends over 15 amino acids. Germline V gene lookup returns CDR1 ENHRY and CDR2 SYGVKD. J lost 3 bases, V lost 11 bases, and 10 bases had no gene match. The CDR3 DNA reads TGTGCCTCCTCCCCGGGACAGGGTTACACCGGGGAGCTGTTTTTT. Translated: CASSPGQGYTGELFF.

This rearrangement joins TRBV28 to TRBJ2-7; the match to TRBD1 covers 7 bases. CDR3 length equals 12 residues. The germline CDR1 and CDR2 sequences are MDHEN and SYDVKM. V shed 5 bases and J 6 bases; nucleotides not matched to a gene: 4. The DNA of the CDR3 is TGTGCCAGCAGTCCGCGACAGGGCGAGCAGTACTTC. It encodes CASSPRQGEQYF.

The chain combines TRBV28 with TRBJ2-3; D is uncertain. The CDR3 covers 14 residues. CDR1 is MDHEN, CDR2 SYDVKM, per germline. Trimming shortened V by 6 bases and J by 2 bases, and 12 bases separated the two germline ends. CDR3 nucleotide sequence: TGTGCCAGCAGCCGAATAGAGAACACAGATACGCAGTATTTT. Translating it yields CASSRIENTDTQYF.

The V and J genes are TRBV30 and TRBJ2-5; 7 bases line up with TRBD1. Germline V gene data show CDR1 as GTSNPN and CDR2 as SVGIG (reference sequence). V lost 5 bases to trimming and J lost 2 bases; unmatched junction nucleotides: 2. The CDR3 has 12 amino acids. CDR3 sequence (DNA): TGTGCCTGGGACAGGGAACAAGAGACCCAGTACTTC. This gives the protein CAWDREQETQYF.

CDR3 amino acids: CASSLTVYNSPLHF. The CDR3 DNA reads TGTGCCAGCAGTCTCACAGTATATAATTCACCCCTCCACTTT. The J gene is TRBJ1-6, the V gene TRBV6-5, with D hard to call. Trimming removed 5 bases from V and 4 bases from J, with 9 bases in between. Germline lookup yields CDR1 MNHEY and CDR2 SVGAGI. The CDR3 is 14 amino acids.

V usage is TRBV7-2 and J usage is TRBJ2-7; the D gene is possibly TRBD2 (6 bases). Germline CDR1 and CDR2: SGHTA and FQGNSA. V lost 5 bases, J lost 3 bases, and 14 bases lay in between. This CDR3 comprises 14 residues. The CDR3 region is CASSAGRSNYEQYF. The CDR3 DNA sequence: TGTGCCAGCAGCGCGGGACGGTCGAACTACGAGCAGTACTTC.

The V and J genes are TRBV13 and TRBJ2-5; 10 nucleotides line up with TRBD2. The J segment lost 5 bases and the V segment lost 0 bases, leaving 6 bases of the junction unmatched. This CDR3 comprises 16 residues. CDR1 is PRHDT and CDR2 is FYEKMQ in the germline V gene (reference sequence). CDR3 DNA sequence: TGTGCCAGCAGCTTAGGGAGCGGGGGGGCCGAGGAGACCCAGTACTTC. Translating it yields CASSLGSGGAEETQYF.

The chain combines TRBV30 with TRBJ2-7, with D tentatively TRBD1 (6 bases). The CDR3 totals 12 residues. Germline-derived CDR1 and CDR2 are GTSNPN and SVGIG (reference sequence). Trimming removed 2 bases at V and 6 bases at J, with 11 bases between. In nucleotides, the CDR3 is TGTGCCTGGAGTAGGGGGACAAGCGAGCAGTACTTC. Translation gives CAWSRGTSEQYF.

CDR3 sequence: CAWSRREGVRELFF. The CDR3 DNA reads as TGTGCCTGGAGTAGGCGGGAGGGGGTCCGGGAGCTGTTTTTT. The V and J genes are TRBV30 and TRBJ2-2, with 9 bases matching TRBD2. J gave up 9 bases and V 2 bases, and 7 bases lay outside the gene matches. The CDR3 is 14 residues long. CDR1 and CDR2 from the germline V gene are GTSNPN and SVGIG (reference sequence).

The rearrangement links TRBV6-5 to TRBJ2-1; D not resolved. Looked up from germline, CDR1 is MNHEY and CDR2 is SVGAGI. This CDR3 is built from 11 residues. Trimming stripped 5 bases from V and 8 bases from J, with 7 bases between. In DNA form, the CDR3 reads TGTGCCAGCAGTCTGAGCTATGAGCAGTTCTTC. Protein: CASSLSYEQFF.